Sequencing of this T cell receptor beta chain was carried out in a study of T cell repertoires in cytomegalovirus infection. As for the study in general: Public TCR beta signatures provided an indication of both CMV infection and a matching HLA type.

Details on this clonotype: Antigen unknown.

Study-wide findings and caveats: HLA-C-restricted CMV-specific TCR beta clonotypes prevailed in the ex vivo response.

TCRdb re-derived calls from the reads in MiXCR, one entry per CDR3 protein. The profile shows roughly 570,000 distinct CDR3 sequences, under 45% of them singletons. The sequence derives from a human donor in good health (CMV status not recorded). Some clones in this sample may be carry-over from other donors' samples. The sample consisted of cultured PBMCs, taken from culture after CMV antigen stimulation.

CDR3 in amino acids: CASSFGTSGSWGETQYF. CDR3 in DNA: TGTGCCAGCAGCTTTGGGACTAGCGGGAGTTGGGGGGAGACCCAGTACTTC. The chain joins TRBV5-6 to TRBJ2-5; TRBD2 matches 14 bases. Per germline, CDR1 SGHDT and CDR2 YYEEEE. This CDR3 has 17 amino acids. V shed 2 bases and J 5 bases; nucleotides not matched to a gene: 8.